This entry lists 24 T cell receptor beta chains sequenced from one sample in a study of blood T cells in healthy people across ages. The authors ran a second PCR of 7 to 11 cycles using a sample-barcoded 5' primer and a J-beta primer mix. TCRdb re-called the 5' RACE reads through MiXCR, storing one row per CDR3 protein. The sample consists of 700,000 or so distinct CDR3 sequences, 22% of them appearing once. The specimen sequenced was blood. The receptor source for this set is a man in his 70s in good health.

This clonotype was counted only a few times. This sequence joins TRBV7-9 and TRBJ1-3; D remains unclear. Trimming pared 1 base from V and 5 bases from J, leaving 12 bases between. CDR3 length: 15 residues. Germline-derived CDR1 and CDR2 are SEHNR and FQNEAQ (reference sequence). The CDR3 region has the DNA TGTGCCAGCAGCTTAGTTTGGACGATGAGAAACACCATATATTTT. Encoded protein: CASSLVWTMRNTIYF.

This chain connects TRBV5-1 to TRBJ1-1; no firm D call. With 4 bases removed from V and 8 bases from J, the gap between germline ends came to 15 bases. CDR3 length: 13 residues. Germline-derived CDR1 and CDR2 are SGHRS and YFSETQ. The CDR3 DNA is TGCGCCAGCAGCCAATCCAATACTAAAGAAGCTTTCTTT. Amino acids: CASSQSNTKEAFF. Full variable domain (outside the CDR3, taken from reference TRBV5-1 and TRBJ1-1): KAGVTQTPRYLIKTRGQQVTLSCSPISGHRSVSWYQQTPGQGLQFLFEYFSETQRNKGNFPGRFSGRQFSNSRSEMNVSTLELGDSALYLCASSQSNTKEAFFGQGTRLTVV.

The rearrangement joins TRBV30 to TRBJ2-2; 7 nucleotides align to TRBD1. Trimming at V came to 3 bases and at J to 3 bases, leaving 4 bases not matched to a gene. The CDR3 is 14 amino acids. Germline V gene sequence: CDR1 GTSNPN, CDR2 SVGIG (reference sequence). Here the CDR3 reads CAWRVGGYTGELFF. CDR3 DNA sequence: TGTGCCTGGAGAGTAGGGGGCTACACCGGGGAGCTGTTTTTT.

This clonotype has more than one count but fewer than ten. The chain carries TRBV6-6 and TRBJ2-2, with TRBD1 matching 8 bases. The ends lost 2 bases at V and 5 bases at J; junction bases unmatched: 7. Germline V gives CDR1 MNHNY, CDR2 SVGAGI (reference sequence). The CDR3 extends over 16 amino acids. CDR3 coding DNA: TGTGCCAGCAGTTACCTGGGACAGGTTGGAACCGGGGAGCTGTTTTTT. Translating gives CASSYLGQVGTGELFF.

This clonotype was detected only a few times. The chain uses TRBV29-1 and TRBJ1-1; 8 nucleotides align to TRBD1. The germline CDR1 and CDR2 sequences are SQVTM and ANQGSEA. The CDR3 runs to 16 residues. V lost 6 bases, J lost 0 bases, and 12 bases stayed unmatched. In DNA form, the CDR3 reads TGCAGCGTCGGGAAGGGACAGGCAATCATGAACACTGAAGCTTTCTTT. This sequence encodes CSVGKGQAIMNTEAFF.

This CDR3 is CASSRGLAVTTYEQYF. CDR3 sequence (DNA): TGTGCCAGCAGCCGGGGACTAGCGGTAACCACCTACGAGCAGTACTTC. This rearrangement joins TRBV3-1 to TRBJ2-7; 11 bases are shared with TRBD2. CDR1 is LGHDT and CDR2 is YNNKEL in the germline V gene (reference sequence). V was pared by 4 bases and J by 2 bases, with 7 bases of the junction left unmatched. This CDR3 has 16 amino acids.

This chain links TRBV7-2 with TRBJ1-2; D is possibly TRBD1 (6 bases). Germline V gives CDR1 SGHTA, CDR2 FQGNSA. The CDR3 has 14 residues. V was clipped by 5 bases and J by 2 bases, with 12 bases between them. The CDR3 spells CASSKSGGNYGYTF. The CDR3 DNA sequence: TGTGCCAGCAGCAAAAGTGGGGGCAACTATGGCTACACCTTC.

CDR3 DNA: TGTGCCACCAGCAGAGATCGGCCAGGTACTGAAGCTTTCTTT. Protein product: CATSRDRPGTEAFF. The gene calls are TRBV15 and TRBJ1-1; D is uncertain. The CDR3 runs to 14 residues. The germline gives CDR1 LNHNV, CDR2 YYDKDF (reference sequence). V lost 0 bases to trimming and J lost 5 bases, with 10 bases between them.

This CDR3 reads CATSEPHRAGPAGELFF. CDR3 nucleotide sequence: TGTGCCACCAGTGAACCCCACAGGGCAGGTCCGGCCGGGGAGCTGTTTTTT. The chain has TRBV24-1 and TRBJ2-2; possible D gene TRBD1, 6 bases. CDR3 length: 17 residues. Trimming left V 4 bases short and J 6 bases short, with 20 bases between. CDR1 and CDR2 (germline): KGHDR, SFDVKD.

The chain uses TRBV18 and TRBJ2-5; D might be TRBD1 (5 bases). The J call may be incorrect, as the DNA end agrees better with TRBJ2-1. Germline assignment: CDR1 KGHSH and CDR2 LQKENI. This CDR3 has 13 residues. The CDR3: CASSPGLRSEQFF. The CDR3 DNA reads TGTGCCAGCTCACCGGGGCTACGGAGTGAGCAGTTCTTC.

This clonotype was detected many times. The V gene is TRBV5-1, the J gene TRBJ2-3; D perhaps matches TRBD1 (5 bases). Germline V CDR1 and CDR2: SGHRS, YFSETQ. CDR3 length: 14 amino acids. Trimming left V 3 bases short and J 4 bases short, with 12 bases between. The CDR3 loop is CASSSQGLPDTQYF. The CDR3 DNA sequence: TGCGCCAGCAGCTCCCAGGGTCTGCCAGATACGCAGTATTTT.

The DNA for the CDR3 is TGTGCCAGCAGCAAACAGGGGGCTACTGAAGCTTTCTTT. Protein product: CASSKQGATEAFF. The V and J genes are TRBV2 and TRBJ1-1; 9 bases are shared with TRBD1. Germline lookup yields CDR1 SNHLY and CDR2 FYNNEI. The CDR3 loop spans 13 amino acids. V shed 6 bases and J 5 bases; nucleotides not matched to a gene: 4. The whole variable domain, remainder taken from reference TRBV2 and TRBJ1-1, is EPEVTQTPSHQVTQMGQEVILRCVPISNHLYFYWYRQILGQKVEFLVSFYNNEISEKSEIFDDQFSVERPDGSNFTLKIRSTKLEDSAMYFCASSKQGATEAFFGQGTRLTVV.

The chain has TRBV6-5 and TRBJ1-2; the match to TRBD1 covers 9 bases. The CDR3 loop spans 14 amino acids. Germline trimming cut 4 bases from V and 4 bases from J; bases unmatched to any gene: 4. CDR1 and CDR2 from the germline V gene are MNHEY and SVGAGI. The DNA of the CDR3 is TGTGCCAGCAGTTTTACAGGGGGCGGCTATGGCTACACCTTC. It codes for CASSFTGGGYGYTF.

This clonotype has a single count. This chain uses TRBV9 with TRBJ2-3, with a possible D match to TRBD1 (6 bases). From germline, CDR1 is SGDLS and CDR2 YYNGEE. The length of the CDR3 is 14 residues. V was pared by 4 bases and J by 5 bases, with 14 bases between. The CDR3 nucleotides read TGTGCCAGCAGCCCCAGGACAGTAGGAGATACGCAGTATTTT. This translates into CASSPRTVGDTQYF.

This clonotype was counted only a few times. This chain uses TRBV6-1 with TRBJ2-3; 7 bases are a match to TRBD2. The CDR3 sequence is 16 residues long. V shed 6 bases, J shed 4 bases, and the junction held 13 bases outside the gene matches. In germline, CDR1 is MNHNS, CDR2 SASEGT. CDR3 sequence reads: CASSARGAGKADTQYF. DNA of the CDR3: TGTGCCAGCAGCGCCCGGGGAGCGGGGAAGGCAGATACGCAGTATTTT.

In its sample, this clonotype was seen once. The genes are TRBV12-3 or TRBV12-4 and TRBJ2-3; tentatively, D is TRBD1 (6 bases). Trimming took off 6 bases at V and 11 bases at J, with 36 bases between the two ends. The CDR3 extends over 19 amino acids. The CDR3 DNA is TGTGCCAGCAGACTAGACAGGTCCATCGGCTGCTTTAGCGCAGATGTGCAGTATTTT. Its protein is CASRLDRSIGCFSADVQYF.

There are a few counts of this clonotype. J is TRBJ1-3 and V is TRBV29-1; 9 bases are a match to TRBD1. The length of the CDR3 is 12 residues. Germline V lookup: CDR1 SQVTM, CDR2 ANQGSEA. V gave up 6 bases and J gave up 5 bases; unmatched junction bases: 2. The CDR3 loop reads CSVGTGRNTIYF. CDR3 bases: TGCAGCGTCGGGACAGGGCGAAACACCATATATTTT.

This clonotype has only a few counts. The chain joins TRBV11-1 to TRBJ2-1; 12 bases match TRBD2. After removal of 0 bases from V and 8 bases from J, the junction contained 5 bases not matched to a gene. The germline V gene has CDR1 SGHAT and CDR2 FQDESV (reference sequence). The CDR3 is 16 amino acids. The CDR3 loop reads CASSLALRLAGDEQFF. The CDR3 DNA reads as TGTGCCAGCAGCTTAGCGCTAAGACTAGCGGGAGATGAGCAGTTCTTC.

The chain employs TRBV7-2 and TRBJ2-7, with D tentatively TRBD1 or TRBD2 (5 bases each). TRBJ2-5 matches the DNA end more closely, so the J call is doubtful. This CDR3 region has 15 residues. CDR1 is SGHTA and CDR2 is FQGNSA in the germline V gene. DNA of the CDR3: TGTGCCAGCAGCTTAGCGCTTGGGGGTTGGGAGACCCAGTACTTC. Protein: CASSLALGGWETQYF.

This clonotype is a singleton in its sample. The chain's CDR3 is CASRGTDGALAEAFF. The CDR3 DNA reads as TGTGCCAGCAGGGGGACAGACGGGGCCCTGGCTGAAGCTTTCTTT. The chain recombines TRBV3-1 with TRBJ1-1; 7 bases match TRBD1. After removal of 6 bases from V and 6 bases from J, the junction contained 13 bases not matched to a gene. Germline V CDR1 and CDR2: LGHDT, YNNKEL (reference sequence). This CDR3 comprises 15 residues.

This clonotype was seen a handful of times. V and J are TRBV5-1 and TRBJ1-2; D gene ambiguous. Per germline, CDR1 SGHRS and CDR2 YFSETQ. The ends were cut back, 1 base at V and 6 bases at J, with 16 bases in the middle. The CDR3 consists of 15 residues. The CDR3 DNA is TGCGCCAGCAGCTTGTCTGGGGATCGCCTTGATGGCTACACCTTC. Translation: CASSLSGDRLDGYTF.

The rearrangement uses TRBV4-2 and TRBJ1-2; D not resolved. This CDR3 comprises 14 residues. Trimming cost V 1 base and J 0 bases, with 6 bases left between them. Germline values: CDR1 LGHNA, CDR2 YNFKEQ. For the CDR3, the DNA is TGTGCCAGCAGCCAAGTCAGCGCTAACTATGGCTACACCTTC. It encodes CASSQVSANYGYTF.

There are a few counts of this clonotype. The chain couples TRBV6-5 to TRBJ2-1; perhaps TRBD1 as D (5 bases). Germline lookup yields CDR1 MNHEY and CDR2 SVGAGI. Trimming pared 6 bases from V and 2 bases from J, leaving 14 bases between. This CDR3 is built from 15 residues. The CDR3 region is CASSLDRSPYNEQFF. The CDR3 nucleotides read TGTGCCAGCAGCCTAGACAGATCTCCCTACAATGAGCAGTTCTTC.

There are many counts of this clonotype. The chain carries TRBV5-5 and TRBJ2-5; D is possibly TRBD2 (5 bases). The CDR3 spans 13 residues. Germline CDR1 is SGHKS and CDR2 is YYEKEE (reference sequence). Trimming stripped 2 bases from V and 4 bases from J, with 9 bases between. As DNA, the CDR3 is TGTGCCAGCAGCTTTGGTAGCGCAGAGACCCAGTACTTC. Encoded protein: CASSFGSAETQYF.